The source of this TCR beta chain is a study of T cell responses to AZD1222 COVID-19 vaccine. Study-wide results and caveats: AZD1222 recipients seropositive at baseline numbered only six. Donors in the cohort were predominantly white British and more often female, and clonal diversity was possibly underestimated.

This clone was observed a few times. What it binds is unknown. The table came from immunoSEQ multiplex PCR; TCRdb's copy has only in-frame clones and leaves some out. Of some 140,000 clones in the sample, 80% to 90% are singletons; the top ten hold 1.5% to 2%. This clonotype was sampled from an adult in good health. The sequencing used peripheral blood, collected on day 0 of AZD1222 vaccination.

The CDR3 nucleotides read TGTGCCTGGAATCAGGGGGCTGGAAACACCATATATTTT. Its translation is CAWNQGAGNTIYF. The chain is built from TRBV30 and TRBJ1-3, with 7 bases lining up with TRBD1. The V gene's germline CDR1 is GTSNPN and CDR2 SVGIG (reference sequence). V lost 4 bases to trimming and J lost 2 bases; unmatched junction nucleotides: 2. The CDR3 consists of 13 residues.